The entry below describes one T cell receptor (beta chain). Its antigen is unidentified. Use of 60 Vbeta and 13 Jbeta primers characterized the PCR. The protocol was immunoSEQ multiplex PCR, while the TCRdb copy is restricted to in-frame clones and leaves out a portion. The sample contains about 200,000 clones, approximately 80% of which appear only once. The data were obtained in a study of cytomegalovirus exposure and HLA in healthy donors. Study-wide findings and caveats: Across HLA loci, a later analysis found differing TCR association rates, with DRB1 most and HLA-C fewest. Per published reports, the classifier diagnosed cytomegalovirus status with high specificity and sensitivity.

This receptor was taken from a man aged 30-40 years in good health and CMV-seronegative. Sequenced input: PBMCs.

The CDR3 here is CASSEWTGRGEQYF. In nucleotides, the CDR3 is TGTGCCAGCAGTGAATGGACAGGGAGGGGCGAGCAGTACTTC. The V call is TRBV6-1, the J call TRBJ2-7; a weak D match, TRBD1 (8 bases). This CDR3 comprises 14 residues. Trimming pared 2 bases from V and 6 bases from J, leaving 14 bases between. The germline gives CDR1 MNHNS, CDR2 SASEGT.